These T cell receptor beta chains were read from a single sample in a study of CD8 T cells in ankylosing spondylitis. TCRdb redid the calling of the 5' RACE reads with MiXCR, one entry per CDR3 protein. The table shows roughly 440,000 distinct CDR3 sequences, with 17% occurring only once. What was sequenced was blood, either unsorted or a sorted T cell fraction (not recorded which). These receptors were taken from a male donor with ankylosing spondylitis. Both conserved end residues are part of each CDR3. D genes are given only for firm matches. Size is omitted from some rows. Given values are once, few, many or a class for expanded clones.

d_gene: -
v_gene: TRBV11-2
abundance: -
j_gene: TRBJ2-2
CDR3aa: CASSLDWVGGDTGELFF
CDR3nt: TGTGCCAGCAGCTTAGATTGGGTGGGGGGAGACACCGGGGAGCTGTTTTTT

d_gene: -
v_gene: TRBV12-3/TRBV12-4
abundance: many
j_gene: TRBJ1-3
CDR3aa: CASSLFGVRGNTIYF
CDR3nt: TGTGCCAGCAGTTTGTTTGGGGTGAGAGGAAACACCATATATTTT

d_gene: TRBD1
v_gene: TRBV4-2
abundance: few
j_gene: TRBJ2-7
CDR3aa: CASSQGLPGQGVSREQYF
CDR3nt: TGTGCCAGCAGCCAAGGACTTCCGGGACAGGGGGTATCGAGAGAGCAGTACTTC

d_gene: TRBD2
v_gene: TRBV28
abundance: -
j_gene: TRBJ2-2
CDR3aa: CASSFAGADTGELFF
CDR3nt: TGTGCCAGCAGTTTCGCGGGAGCGGACACCGGGGAGCTGTTTTTT

d_gene: -
v_gene: TRBV7-6
abundance: -
j_gene: TRBJ1-6
CDR3aa: CASSVGGKGSYNSPLHF
CDR3nt: TGTGCCAGCAGCGTCGGGGGGAAAGGCTCCTATAATTCACCCCTCCACTTT

d_gene: -
v_gene: TRBV20-1
abundance: -
j_gene: TRBJ2-1
CDR3aa: CSAPTGLSSYNEQFF
CDR3nt: TGCAGTGCTCCTACGGGACTGAGCTCCTACAATGAGCAGTTCTTC

d_gene: -
v_gene: TRBV12-3/TRBV12-4
abundance: many
j_gene: TRBJ2-3
CDR3aa: CASSLGEATDTQYF
CDR3nt: TGTGCCAGCAGTTTAGGGGAAGCCACAGATACGCAGTATTTT

d_gene: -
v_gene: TRBV5-1
abundance: many
j_gene: TRBJ2-7
CDR3aa: CASSLGTPPIDEQYF
CDR3nt: TGCGCCAGCAGCTTGGGGACACCCCCTATAGACGAGCAGTACTTC

d_gene: TRBD1
v_gene: TRBV5-1
abundance: many
j_gene: TRBJ2-1
CDR3aa: CASSTQGDNEQFF
CDR3nt: TGCGCCAGCAGCACACAGGGGGATAATGAGCAGTTCTTC

d_gene: TRBD1
v_gene: TRBV4-1
abundance: few
j_gene: TRBJ1-1
CDR3aa: CASSQGRDRMNTEAFF
CDR3nt: TGCGCCAGCAGCCAAGGTCGGGACAGGATGAACACTGAAGCTTTCTTT

d_gene: -
v_gene: TRBV20-1
abundance: -
j_gene: TRBJ1-2
CDR3aa: CSARDWPDGYTF
CDR3nt: TGCAGTGCTAGAGATTGGCCGGATGGCTACACCTTC

d_gene: -
v_gene: TRBV2
abundance: -
j_gene: TRBJ2-7
CDR3aa: CASSRDGGYEQYF
CDR3nt: TGTGCCAGTTCCCGGGACGGAGGATACGAGCAGTACTTC

d_gene: -
v_gene: TRBV11-2
abundance: -
j_gene: TRBJ2-5
CDR3aa: CASSLDYITQETQYF
CDR3nt: TGTGCCAGCAGCCTAGATTACATTACGCAAGAGACCCAGTACTTC

d_gene: TRBD2
v_gene: TRBV7-9
abundance: many
j_gene: TRBJ2-1
CDR3aa: CASSLLTSGTSYNEQFF
CDR3nt: TGTGCCAGCAGCTTACTCACTAGCGGGACTTCCTACAATGAGCAGTTCTTC

d_gene: TRBD1
v_gene: TRBV7-6
abundance: -
j_gene: TRBJ2-7
CDR3aa: CASSLRTGPSHEQYF
CDR3nt: TGTGCCAGCAGCTTAAGGACAGGGCCGTCTCACGAGCAGTACTTC

d_gene: TRBD2
v_gene: TRBV7-2
abundance: few
j_gene: TRBJ2-5
CDR3aa: CASSFQSGRVETQYF
CDR3nt: TGTGCCAGCAGCTTCCAGAGCGGGAGGGTAGAGACCCAGTACTTC

d_gene: TRBD2
v_gene: TRBV4-2
abundance: -
j_gene: TRBJ2-6
CDR3aa: CASSQDRLAGNSGANVLTF
CDR3nt: TGTGCCAGCAGCCAAGATCGACTAGCGGGGAACTCTGGGGCCAACGTCCTGACTTTC

d_gene: -
v_gene: TRBV20-1
abundance: few
j_gene: TRBJ1-6
CDR3aa: CSARDTGNSPLHF
CDR3nt: TGCAGTGCTAGAGATACGGGGAATTCACCCCTCCACTTT

d_gene: -
v_gene: TRBV5-1
abundance: many
j_gene: TRBJ2-5
CDR3aa: CASSFDYSQETQYF
CDR3nt: TGCGCCAGCAGCTTCGACTACAGCCAAGAGACCCAGTACTTC

d_gene: TRBD1
v_gene: TRBV20-1
abundance: few
j_gene: TRBJ1-2
CDR3aa: CSARRQGAWYGYTF
CDR3nt: TGCAGTGCTAGGCGGCAGGGGGCTTGGTATGGCTACACCTTC

d_gene: TRBD2
v_gene: TRBV28
abundance: -
j_gene: TRBJ2-7
CDR3aa: CASSSGTSGTSYEQYF
CDR3nt: TGTGCCAGCAGTTCAGGGACTAGCGGCACATCCTACGAGCAGTACTTC

d_gene: TRBD1
v_gene: TRBV3-1
abundance: few
j_gene: TRBJ2-3
CDR3aa: CASRDRGTDTQYF
CDR3nt: TGTGCCAGCAGGGACAGGGGGACAGATACGCAGTATTTT

d_gene: TRBD1
v_gene: TRBV28
abundance: -
j_gene: TRBJ1-2
CDR3aa: CASRQGAGGYTF
CDR3nt: TGTGCCAGCAGGCAGGGGGCCGGTGGCTACACCTTC

d_gene: -
v_gene: TRBV7-9
abundance: many
j_gene: TRBJ2-2
CDR3aa: CASSRETGELFF
CDR3nt: TGTGCCAGCAGCCGAGAGACCGGGGAGCTGTTTTTT

d_gene: -
v_gene: TRBV5-1
abundance: many
j_gene: TRBJ2-1
CDR3aa: CASSLRGVAYNEQFF
CDR3nt: TGCGCCAGCAGCTTGCGAGGGGTGGCCTACAATGAGCAGTTCTTC

d_gene: TRBD1
v_gene: TRBV10-3
abundance: few
j_gene: TRBJ1-6
CDR3aa: CAISGTGTGTPLHF
CDR3nt: TGTGCCATCAGTGGAACCGGGACAGGGACACCCCTCCACTTT

d_gene: TRBD1
v_gene: TRBV15
abundance: -
j_gene: TRBJ2-6
CDR3aa: CATDRGGSGANVLTF
CDR3nt: TGTGCCACCGACAGGGGAGGCTCTGGGGCCAACGTCCTGACTTTC

d_gene: -
v_gene: TRBV19
abundance: -
j_gene: TRBJ1-1
CDR3aa: CASSPVQGRGYTEAFF
CDR3nt: TGTGCCAGTAGCCCCGTGCAGGGGCGAGGGTACACTGAAGCTTTCTTT

d_gene: -
v_gene: TRBV27
abundance: few
j_gene: TRBJ2-5
CDR3aa: CASSPAGETQYF
CDR3nt: TGTGCCAGCAGTCCTGCGGGGGAGACCCAGTACTTC

d_gene: -
v_gene: TRBV28
abundance: -
j_gene: TRBJ1-1
CDR3aa: CASSFRGRTEAFF
CDR3nt: TGTGCCAGCAGTTTCCGGGGACGAACTGAAGCTTTCTTT

d_gene: -
v_gene: TRBV12-3/TRBV12-4
abundance: few
j_gene: TRBJ1-1
CDR3aa: CASSFRQGRTEAFF
CDR3nt: TGTGCCAGCAGTTTCCGGCAGGGAAGAACTGAAGCTTTCTTT

d_gene: -
v_gene: TRBV15
abundance: -
j_gene: TRBJ2-2
CDR3aa: CATSEENTNTGELFF
CDR3nt: TGTGCCACCAGCGAGGAAAACACGAACACCGGGGAGCTGTTTTTT

d_gene: -
v_gene: TRBV20-1
abundance: -
j_gene: TRBJ2-5
CDR3aa: CSGSRGAQETQYF
CDR3nt: TGCAGTGGCTCCCGGGGAGCCCAAGAGACCCAGTACTTC

d_gene: -
v_gene: TRBV30
abundance: many
j_gene: TRBJ1-4
CDR3aa: CAWRGAGANEKLFF
CDR3nt: TGTGCCTGGAGAGGGGCAGGGGCTAATGAAAAACTGTTTTTT

d_gene: -
v_gene: TRBV29-1
abundance: many
j_gene: TRBJ2-1
CDR3aa: CSVPGTLDNEQFF
CDR3nt: TGCAGCGTCCCCGGGACACTGGACAATGAGCAGTTCTTC

d_gene: -
v_gene: TRBV6-1
abundance: many
j_gene: TRBJ1-1
CDR3aa: CASSGSTRGEAFF
CDR3nt: TGTGCCAGCAGTGGGTCGACCCGGGGTGAAGCTTTCTTT

d_gene: -
v_gene: TRBV18
abundance: -
j_gene: TRBJ1-6
CDR3aa: CASSPPGASNSPLHF
CDR3nt: TGTGCCAGCTCACCACCTGGGGCCTCGAATTCACCCCTCCACTTT

d_gene: -
v_gene: TRBV20-1
abundance: few
j_gene: TRBJ2-5
CDR3aa: CSASRDQTQYF
CDR3nt: TGCAGTGCTAGCAGGGACCAGACCCAGTACTTC

d_gene: -
v_gene: TRBV5-1
abundance: -
j_gene: TRBJ1-2
CDR3aa: CASSRTMQGRYGYTF
CDR3nt: TGCGCCAGCAGCCGGACAATGCAGGGGAGGTATGGCTACACCTTC

d_gene: TRBD1
v_gene: TRBV20-1
abundance: few
j_gene: TRBJ2-1
CDR3aa: CTFSGTGAYNEQFF
CDR3nt: TGCACATTCTCCGGGACAGGGGCCTACAATGAGCAGTTCTTC

d_gene: -
v_gene: TRBV18
abundance: -
j_gene: TRBJ1-2
CDR3aa: CASSPSAGIFVGYGYTF
CDR3nt: TGTGCCAGCTCACCATCGGCAGGGATTTTCGTCGGCTATGGCTACACCTTC

d_gene: -
v_gene: TRBV6-1
abundance: -
j_gene: TRBJ1-1
CDR3aa: CEGRGRAFF
CDR3nt: TGTGAGGGCCGGGGGAGAGCTTTCTTT

d_gene: TRBD1
v_gene: TRBV12-3/TRBV12-4
abundance: -
j_gene: TRBJ2-5
CDR3aa: CASSSNRGAETQYF
CDR3nt: TGTGCCAGCAGTTCAAACAGGGGGGCAGAGACCCAGTACTTC

d_gene: TRBD1
v_gene: TRBV14
abundance: few
j_gene: TRBJ1-6
CDR3aa: CASSQVTGNSPLHF
CDR3nt: TGTGCCAGCAGCCAAGTGACAGGGAATTCACCCCTCCACTTT

d_gene: TRBD1
v_gene: TRBV3-1
abundance: many
j_gene: TRBJ2-7
CDR3aa: CASSHGRGRYEQYF
CDR3nt: TGTGCCAGCAGCCATGGCAGGGGGCGGTACGAGCAGTACTTC

d_gene: TRBD1
v_gene: TRBV27
abundance: -
j_gene: TRBJ1-4
CDR3aa: CASSPGTAQGGVGLFF
CDR3nt: TGTGCCAGCAGTCCTGGGACAGCTCAAGGTGGCGTTGGACTGTTTTTT

d_gene: TRBD2
v_gene: TRBV10-2
abundance: once
j_gene: TRBJ2-5
CDR3aa: CATATSPAPPETQYF
CDR3nt: TGCGCCACAGCGACTAGCCCGGCCCCCCCAGAGACCCAGTACTTC

d_gene: -
v_gene: TRBV20-1
abundance: many
j_gene: TRBJ2-7
CDR3aa: CSARGLSSSYEQYF
CDR3nt: TGCAGTGCTAGAGGCCTCAGTTCCTCCTACGAGCAGTACTTC

d_gene: TRBD1
v_gene: TRBV4-1
abundance: many
j_gene: TRBJ1-2
CDR3aa: CASSGGRGPNYGYTF
CDR3nt: TGCGCCAGCAGCGGGGGCAGGGGGCCTAACTATGGCTACACCTTC

d_gene: TRBD2
v_gene: TRBV2
abundance: few
j_gene: TRBJ2-3
CDR3aa: CASSRRLAGPDTQYF
CDR3nt: TGTGCCAGCAGTCGCCGACTAGCGGGACCAGATACGCAGTATTTT

d_gene: TRBD1
v_gene: TRBV7-9
abundance: few
j_gene: TRBJ1-3
CDR3aa: CASSLVGQGFGNTIYF
CDR3nt: TGTGCCAGCAGCTTAGTTGGACAGGGGTTTGGAAACACCATATATTTT

d_gene: -
v_gene: TRBV7-9
abundance: -
j_gene: TRBJ1-2
CDR3aa: CASSLVDGVGGYTF
CDR3nt: TGTGCCAGCAGCTTAGTAGACGGAGTTGGTGGCTACACCTTC

d_gene: TRBD2
v_gene: TRBV11-2
abundance: -
j_gene: TRBJ2-3
CDR3aa: CASSLGLAGGWFSTDTQYF
CDR3nt: TGTGCCAGCAGCTTAGGCCTAGCGGGGGGCTGGTTTAGCACAGATACGCAGTATTTT

d_gene: -
v_gene: TRBV6-1
abundance: few
j_gene: TRBJ2-2
CDR3aa: CASSVQQNTGELFF
CDR3nt: TGTGCCAGCAGTGTTCAGCAGAACACCGGGGAGCTGTTTTTT

d_gene: -
v_gene: TRBV7-9
abundance: -
j_gene: TRBJ2-5
CDR3aa: CASSSTPDGETQYF
CDR3nt: TGTGCCAGCAGCTCGACACCTGACGGCGAGACCCAGTACTTC